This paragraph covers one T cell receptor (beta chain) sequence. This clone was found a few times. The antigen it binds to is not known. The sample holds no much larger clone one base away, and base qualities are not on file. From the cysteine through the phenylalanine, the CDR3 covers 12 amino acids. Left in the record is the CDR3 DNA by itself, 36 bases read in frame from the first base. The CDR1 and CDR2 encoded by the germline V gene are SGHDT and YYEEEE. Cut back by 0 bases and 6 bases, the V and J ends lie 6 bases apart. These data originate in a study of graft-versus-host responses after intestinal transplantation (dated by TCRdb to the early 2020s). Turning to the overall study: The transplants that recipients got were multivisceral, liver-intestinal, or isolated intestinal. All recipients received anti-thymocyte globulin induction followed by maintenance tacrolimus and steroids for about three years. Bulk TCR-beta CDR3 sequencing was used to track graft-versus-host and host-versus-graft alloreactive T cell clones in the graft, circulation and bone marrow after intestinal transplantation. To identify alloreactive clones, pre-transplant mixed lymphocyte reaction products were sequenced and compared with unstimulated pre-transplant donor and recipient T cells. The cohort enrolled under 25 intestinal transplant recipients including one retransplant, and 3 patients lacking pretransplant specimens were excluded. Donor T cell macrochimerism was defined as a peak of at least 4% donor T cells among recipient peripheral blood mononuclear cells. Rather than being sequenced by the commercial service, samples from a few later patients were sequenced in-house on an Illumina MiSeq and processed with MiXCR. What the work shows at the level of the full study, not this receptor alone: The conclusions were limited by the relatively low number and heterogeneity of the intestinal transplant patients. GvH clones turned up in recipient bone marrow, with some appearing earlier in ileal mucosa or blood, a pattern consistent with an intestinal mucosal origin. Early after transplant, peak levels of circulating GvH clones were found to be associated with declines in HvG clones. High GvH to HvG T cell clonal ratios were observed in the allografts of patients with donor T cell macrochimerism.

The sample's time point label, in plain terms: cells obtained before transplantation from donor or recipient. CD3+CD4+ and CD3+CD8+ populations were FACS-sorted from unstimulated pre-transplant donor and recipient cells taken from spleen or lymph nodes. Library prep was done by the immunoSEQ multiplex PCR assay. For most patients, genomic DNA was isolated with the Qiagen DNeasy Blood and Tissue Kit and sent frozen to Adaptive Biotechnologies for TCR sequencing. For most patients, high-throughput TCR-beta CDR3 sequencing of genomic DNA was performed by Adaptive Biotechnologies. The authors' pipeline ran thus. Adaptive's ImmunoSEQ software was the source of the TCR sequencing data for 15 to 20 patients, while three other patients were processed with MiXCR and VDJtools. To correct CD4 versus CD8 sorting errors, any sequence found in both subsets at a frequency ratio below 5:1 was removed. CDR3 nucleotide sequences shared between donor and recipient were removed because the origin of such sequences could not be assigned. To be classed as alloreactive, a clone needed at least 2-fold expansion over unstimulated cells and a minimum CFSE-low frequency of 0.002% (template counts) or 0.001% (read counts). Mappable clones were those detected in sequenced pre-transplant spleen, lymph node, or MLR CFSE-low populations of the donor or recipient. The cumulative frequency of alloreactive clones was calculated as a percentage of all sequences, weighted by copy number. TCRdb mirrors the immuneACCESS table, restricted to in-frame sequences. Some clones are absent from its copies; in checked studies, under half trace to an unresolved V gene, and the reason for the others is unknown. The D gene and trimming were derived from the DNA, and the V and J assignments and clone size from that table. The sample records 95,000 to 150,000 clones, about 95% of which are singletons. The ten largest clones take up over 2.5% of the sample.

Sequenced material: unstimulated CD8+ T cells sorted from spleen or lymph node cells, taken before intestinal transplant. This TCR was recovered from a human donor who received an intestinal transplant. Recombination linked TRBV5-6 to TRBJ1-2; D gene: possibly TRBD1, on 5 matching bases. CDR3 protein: CASSLGGNGYTF. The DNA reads TGTGCCAGCAGCTTGGGGGGGAATGGCTACACCTTC.